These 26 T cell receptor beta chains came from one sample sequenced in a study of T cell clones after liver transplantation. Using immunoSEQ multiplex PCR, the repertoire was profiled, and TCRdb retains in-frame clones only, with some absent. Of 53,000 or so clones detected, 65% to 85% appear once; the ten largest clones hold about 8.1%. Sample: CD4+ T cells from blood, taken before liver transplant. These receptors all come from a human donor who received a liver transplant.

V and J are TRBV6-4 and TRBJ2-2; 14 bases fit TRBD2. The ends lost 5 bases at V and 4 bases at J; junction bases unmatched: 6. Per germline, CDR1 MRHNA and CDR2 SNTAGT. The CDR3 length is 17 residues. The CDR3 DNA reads TGTGCCAGCAGTTCGACTAGCGGGGGGGCCGGCACCGGGGAGCTGTTTTTT. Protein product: CASSSTSGGAGTGELFF.

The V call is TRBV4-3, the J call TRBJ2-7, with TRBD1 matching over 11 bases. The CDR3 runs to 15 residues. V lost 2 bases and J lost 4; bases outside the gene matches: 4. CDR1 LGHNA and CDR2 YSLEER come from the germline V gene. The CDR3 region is CASSQWGQGVYEQYF. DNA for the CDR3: TGCGCCAGCAGCCAATGGGGACAGGGGGTATACGAGCAGTACTTC.

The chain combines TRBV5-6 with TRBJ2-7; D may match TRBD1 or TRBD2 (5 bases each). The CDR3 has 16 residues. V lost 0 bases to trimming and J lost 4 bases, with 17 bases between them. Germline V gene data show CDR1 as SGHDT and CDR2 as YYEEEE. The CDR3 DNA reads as TGTGCCAGCAGCTTGGATAGAGGGGAAGTTTTGTACGAGCAGTACTTC. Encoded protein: CASSLDRGEVLYEQYF.

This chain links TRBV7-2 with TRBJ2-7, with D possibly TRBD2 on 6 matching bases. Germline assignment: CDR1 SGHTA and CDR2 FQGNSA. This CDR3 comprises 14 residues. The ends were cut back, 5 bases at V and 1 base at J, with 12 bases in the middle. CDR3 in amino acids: CASSTRLESYEQYF. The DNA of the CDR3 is TGTGCCAGCAGCACACGACTAGAGTCCTACGAGCAGTACTTC.

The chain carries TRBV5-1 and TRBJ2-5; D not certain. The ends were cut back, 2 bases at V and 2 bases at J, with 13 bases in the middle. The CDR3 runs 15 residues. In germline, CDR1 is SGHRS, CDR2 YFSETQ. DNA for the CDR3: TGCGCCAGCAGCTTTACTGACCTCAGGCAAGAGACCCAGTACTTC. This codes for CASSFTDLRQETQYF. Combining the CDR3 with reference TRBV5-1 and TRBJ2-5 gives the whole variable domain KAGVTQTPRYLIKTRGQQVTLSCSPISGHRSVSWYQQTPGQGLQFLFEYFSETQRNKGNFPGRFSGRQFSNSRSEMNVSTLELGDSALYLCASSFTDLRQETQYFGPGTRLLVL.

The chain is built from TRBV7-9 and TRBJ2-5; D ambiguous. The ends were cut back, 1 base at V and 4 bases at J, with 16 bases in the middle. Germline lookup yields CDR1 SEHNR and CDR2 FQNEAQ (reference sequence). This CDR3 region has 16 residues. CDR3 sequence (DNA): TGTGCCAGCAGCTTAGTGGGTGTAGGGTCGGTAGAGACCCAGTACTTC. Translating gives CASSLVGVGSVETQYF.

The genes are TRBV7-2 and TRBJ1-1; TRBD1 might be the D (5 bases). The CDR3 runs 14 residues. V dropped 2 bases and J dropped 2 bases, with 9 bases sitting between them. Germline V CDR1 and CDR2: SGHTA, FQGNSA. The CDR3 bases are TGTGCCAGCAGCTTAACAGGACCAAACACTGAAGCTTTCTTT. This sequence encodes CASSLTGPNTEAFF. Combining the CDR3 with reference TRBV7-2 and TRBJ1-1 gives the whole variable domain GAGVSQSPSNKVTEKGKDVELRCDPISGHTALYWYRQSLGQGLEFLIYFQGNSAPDKSGLPSDRFSAERTGGSVSTLTIQRTQQEDSAVYLCASSLTGPNTEAFFGQGTRLTVV.

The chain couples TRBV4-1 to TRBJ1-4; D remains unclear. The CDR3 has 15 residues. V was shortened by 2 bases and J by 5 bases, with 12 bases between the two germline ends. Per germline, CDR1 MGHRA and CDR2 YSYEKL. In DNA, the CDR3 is TGCGCCAGCAGCCAACAAGACACCCAAAATGAAAAACTGTTTTTT. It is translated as CASSQQDTQNEKLFF.

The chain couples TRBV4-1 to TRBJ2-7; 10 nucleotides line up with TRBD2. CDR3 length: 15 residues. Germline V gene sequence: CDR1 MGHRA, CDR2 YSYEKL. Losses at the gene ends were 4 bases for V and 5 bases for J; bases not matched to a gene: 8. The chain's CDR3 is CASSPEELAGDEQYF. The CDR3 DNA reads TGCGCCAGCAGCCCAGAGGAGCTAGCGGGAGACGAGCAGTACTTC.

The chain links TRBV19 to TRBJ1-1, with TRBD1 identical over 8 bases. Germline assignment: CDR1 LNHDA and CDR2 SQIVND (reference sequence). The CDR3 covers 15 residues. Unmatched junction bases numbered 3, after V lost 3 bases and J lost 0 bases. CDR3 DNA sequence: TGTGCCAGTAGTATTGGACAGGGCATGAACACTGAAGCTTTCTTT. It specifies CASSIGQGMNTEAFF.

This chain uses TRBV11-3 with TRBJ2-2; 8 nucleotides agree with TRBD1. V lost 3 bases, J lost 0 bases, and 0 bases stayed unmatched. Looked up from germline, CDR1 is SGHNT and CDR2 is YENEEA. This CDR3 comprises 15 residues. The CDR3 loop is CASSLTGANTGELFF. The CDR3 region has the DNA TGTGCCAGCAGCTTGACAGGGGCGAACACCGGGGAGCTGTTTTTT.

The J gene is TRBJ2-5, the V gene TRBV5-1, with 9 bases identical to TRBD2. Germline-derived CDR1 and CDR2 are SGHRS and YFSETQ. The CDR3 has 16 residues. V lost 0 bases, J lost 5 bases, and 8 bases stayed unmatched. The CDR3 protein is CASSLGLAEGRETQYF. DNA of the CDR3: TGCGCCAGCAGCTTGGGACTAGCGGAGGGGAGGGAGACCCAGTACTTC.

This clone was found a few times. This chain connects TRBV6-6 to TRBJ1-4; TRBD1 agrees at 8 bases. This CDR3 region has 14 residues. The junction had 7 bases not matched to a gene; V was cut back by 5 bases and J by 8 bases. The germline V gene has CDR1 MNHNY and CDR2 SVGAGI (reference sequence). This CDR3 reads CASSTGTGREKLFF. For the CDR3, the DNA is TGTGCCAGCAGTACCGGGACAGGTCGAGAAAAACTGTTTTTT.

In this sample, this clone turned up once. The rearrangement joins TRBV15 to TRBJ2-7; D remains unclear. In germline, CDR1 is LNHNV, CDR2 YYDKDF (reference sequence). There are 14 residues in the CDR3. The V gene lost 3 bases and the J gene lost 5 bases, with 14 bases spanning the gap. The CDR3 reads CATSSGFARDEQYF. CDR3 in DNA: TGTGCCACCAGCAGTGGGTTCGCTCGGGACGAGCAGTACTTC.

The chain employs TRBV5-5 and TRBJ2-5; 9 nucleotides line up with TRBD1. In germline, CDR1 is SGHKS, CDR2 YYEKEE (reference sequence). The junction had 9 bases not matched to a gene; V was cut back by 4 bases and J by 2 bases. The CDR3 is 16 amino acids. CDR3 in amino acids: CASSATGGAGQETQYF. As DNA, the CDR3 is TGTGCCAGCAGCGCCACAGGGGGCGCGGGGCAAGAGACCCAGTACTTC.

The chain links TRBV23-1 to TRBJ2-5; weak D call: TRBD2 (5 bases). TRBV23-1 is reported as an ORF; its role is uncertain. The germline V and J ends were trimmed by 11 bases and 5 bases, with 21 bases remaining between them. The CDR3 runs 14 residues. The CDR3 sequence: CARPAPSSRETQYF. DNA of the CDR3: TGCGCCCGCCCAGCCCCTAGCTCTCGGGAGACCCAGTACTTC.

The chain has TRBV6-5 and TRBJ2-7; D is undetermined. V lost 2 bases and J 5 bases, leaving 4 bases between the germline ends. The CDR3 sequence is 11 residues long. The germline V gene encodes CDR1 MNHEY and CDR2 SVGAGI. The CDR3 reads CASSYPDEQYF. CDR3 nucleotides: TGTGCCAGCAGTTACCCAGACGAGCAGTACTTC.

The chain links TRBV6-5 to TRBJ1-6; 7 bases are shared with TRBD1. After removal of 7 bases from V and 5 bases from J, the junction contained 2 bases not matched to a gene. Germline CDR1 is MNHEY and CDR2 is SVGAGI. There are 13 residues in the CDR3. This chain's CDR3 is CASKQGNNSPLHF. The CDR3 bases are TGTGCCAGCAAACAGGGGAATAATTCACCCCTCCACTTT.

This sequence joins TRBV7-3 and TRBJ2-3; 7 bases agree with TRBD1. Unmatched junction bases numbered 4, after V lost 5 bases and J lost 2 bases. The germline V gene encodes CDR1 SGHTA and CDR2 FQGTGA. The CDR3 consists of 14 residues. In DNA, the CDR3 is TGTGCCAGCAGCCTCGGGACAGACACAGATACGCAGTATTTT. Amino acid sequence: CASSLGTDTDTQYF.

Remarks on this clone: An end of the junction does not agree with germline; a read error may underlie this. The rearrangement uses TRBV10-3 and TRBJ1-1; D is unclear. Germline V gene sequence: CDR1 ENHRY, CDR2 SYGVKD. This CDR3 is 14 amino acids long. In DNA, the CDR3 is TGTGCCACCCTTATGAAGTGGGATGAAGCTTTCGGGCTCTTT. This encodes CATLMKWDEAFGLF.

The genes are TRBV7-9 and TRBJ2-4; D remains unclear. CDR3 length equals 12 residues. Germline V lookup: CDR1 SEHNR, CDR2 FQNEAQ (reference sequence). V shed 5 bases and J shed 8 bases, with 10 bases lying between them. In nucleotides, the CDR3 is TGTGCCAGCAGCGTCCCAAATTACATTCAGTACTTC. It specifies CASSVPNYIQYF. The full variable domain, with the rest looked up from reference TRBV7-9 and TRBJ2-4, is DTGVSQNPRHKITKRGQNVTFRCDPISEHNRLYWYRQTLGQGPEFLTYFQNEAQLEKSRLLSDRFSAERPKGSFSTLEIQRTEQGDSAMYLCASSVPNYIQYFGAGTRLSVL.

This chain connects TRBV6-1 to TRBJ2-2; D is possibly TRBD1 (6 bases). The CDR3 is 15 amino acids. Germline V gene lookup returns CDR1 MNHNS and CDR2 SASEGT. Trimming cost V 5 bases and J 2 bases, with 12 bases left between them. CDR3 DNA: TGTGCCAGCAGTCTTCGGACAGAAAACACCGGGGAGCTGTTTTTT. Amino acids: CASSLRTENTGELFF.

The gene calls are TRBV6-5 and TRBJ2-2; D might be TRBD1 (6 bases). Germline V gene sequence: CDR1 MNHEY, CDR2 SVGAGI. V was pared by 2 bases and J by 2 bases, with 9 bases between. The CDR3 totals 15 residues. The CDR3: CASSYMDRNTGELFF. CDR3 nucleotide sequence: TGTGCCAGCAGTTACATGGACAGAAACACCGGGGAGCTGTTTTTT.

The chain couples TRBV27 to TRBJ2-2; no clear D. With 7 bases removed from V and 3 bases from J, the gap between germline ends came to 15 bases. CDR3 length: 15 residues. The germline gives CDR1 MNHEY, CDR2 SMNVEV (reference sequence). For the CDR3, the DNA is TGTGCCAGCAAGGTCGGGCAGGTTGACACCGGGGAGCTGTTTTTT. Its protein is CASKVGQVDTGELFF.

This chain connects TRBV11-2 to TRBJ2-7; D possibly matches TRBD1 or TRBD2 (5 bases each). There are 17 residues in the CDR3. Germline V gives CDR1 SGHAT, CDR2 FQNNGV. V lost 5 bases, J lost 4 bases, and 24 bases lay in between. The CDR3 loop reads CASSLGAERRGLYEQYF. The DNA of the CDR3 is TGTGCCAGCAGCCTAGGGGCGGAGAGAAGAGGGTTATACGAGCAGTACTTC.

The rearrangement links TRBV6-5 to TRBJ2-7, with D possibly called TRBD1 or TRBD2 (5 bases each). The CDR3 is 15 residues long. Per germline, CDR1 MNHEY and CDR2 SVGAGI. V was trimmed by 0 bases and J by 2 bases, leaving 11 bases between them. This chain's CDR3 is CASSYSGDPPYEQYF. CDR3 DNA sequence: TGTGCCAGCAGTTACTCAGGGGACCCGCCCTACGAGCAGTACTTC.